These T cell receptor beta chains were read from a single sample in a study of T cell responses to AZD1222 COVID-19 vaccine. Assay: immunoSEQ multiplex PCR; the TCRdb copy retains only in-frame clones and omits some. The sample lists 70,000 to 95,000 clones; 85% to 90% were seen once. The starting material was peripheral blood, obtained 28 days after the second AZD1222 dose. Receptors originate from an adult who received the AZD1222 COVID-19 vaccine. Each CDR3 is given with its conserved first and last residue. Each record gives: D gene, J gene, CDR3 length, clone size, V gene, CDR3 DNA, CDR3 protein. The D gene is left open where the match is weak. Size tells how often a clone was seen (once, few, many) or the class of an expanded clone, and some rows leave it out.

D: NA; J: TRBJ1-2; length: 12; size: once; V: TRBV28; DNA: TGTGCCAGCAGTCTTGGGGGCTATGGCTACACCTTC; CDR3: CASSLGGYGYTF
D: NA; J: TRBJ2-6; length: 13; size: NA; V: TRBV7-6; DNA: TGTGCCAGCAGACGGTTGGGGGCCAACGTCCTGACTTTC; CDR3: CASRRLGANVLTF
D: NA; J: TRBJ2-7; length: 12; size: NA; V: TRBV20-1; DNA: TGCAGTGCTAGTAGGGGATTCTACGAGCAGTACTTC; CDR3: CSASRGFYEQYF
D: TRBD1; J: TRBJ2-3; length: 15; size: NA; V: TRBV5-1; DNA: TGCGCCAGCAGCCCGGCGACAGGGAACACAGATACGCAGTATTTT; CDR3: CASSPATGNTDTQYF
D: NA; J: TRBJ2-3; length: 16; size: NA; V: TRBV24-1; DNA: TGTGCCACCAGTGACCGGAAGGGCGTAGACACAGATACGCAGTATTTT; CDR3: CATSDRKGVDTDTQYF
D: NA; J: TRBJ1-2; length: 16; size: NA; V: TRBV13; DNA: TGTGCCAGCAGCTTAGGGGACAGCCAGCGAATCTATGGCTACACCTTC; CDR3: CASSLGDSQRIYGYTF
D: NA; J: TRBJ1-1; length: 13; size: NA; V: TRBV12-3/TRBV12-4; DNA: TGTGCCAGCAGTTTAGTAATGAACACTGAAGCTTTCTTT; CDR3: CASSLVMNTEAFF
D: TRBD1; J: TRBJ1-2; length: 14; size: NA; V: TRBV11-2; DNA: TGTGCCAGCAGCCCAGACAGGGACAGCTATGGCTACACCTTC; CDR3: CASSPDRDSYGYTF
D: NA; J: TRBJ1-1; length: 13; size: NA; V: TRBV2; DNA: TGTGCCAGCAGCGAGGACTGGAACACTGAAGCTTTCTTT; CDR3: CASSEDWNTEAFF
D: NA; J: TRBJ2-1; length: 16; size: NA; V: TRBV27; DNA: TGTGCCAGCAGTTCCCCGAAGTGGGGGGAGTACAATGAGCAGTTCTTC; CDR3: CASSSPKWGEYNEQFF
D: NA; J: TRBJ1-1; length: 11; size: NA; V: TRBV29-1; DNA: TGCAGCGTCAAAACAGGCACTGAAGCTTTCTTT; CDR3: CSVKTGTEAFF
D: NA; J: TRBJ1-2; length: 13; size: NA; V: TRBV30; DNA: TGTGCCTGGACGGGTGACATCTTGGGTGGCTACACCTTC; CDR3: CAWTGDILGGYTF
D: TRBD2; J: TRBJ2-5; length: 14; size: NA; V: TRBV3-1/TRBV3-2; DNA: TGTGCCAGCAGCTCACTAGCGGGGGGTGAGACCCAGTACTTC; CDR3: CASSSLAGGETQYF
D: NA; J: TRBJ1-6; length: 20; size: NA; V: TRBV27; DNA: TGTGCCAGCAGCCCCCCCCCGGCCAGGGTTGGAAACCCCTCGAATTCACCCCTCCACTTT; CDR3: CASSPPPARVGNPSNSPLHF
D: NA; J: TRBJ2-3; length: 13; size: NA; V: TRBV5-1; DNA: TGCGCCAGCAGCTTCCAGAGCACAGATACGCAGTATTTT; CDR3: CASSFQSTDTQYF
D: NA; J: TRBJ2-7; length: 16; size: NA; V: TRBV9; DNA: TGTGCCAGCAGCGTAGTGATCCAGGATGGCTCCTACGAGCAGTACTTC; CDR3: CASSVVIQDGSYEQYF
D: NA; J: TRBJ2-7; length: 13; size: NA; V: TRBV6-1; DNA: TGTGCCAGCAGTGAACGCAGGGTTGGTGAGCAGTACTTC; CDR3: CASSERRVGEQYF
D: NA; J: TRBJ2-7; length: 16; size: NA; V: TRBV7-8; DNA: TGTGCCAGCAGCTTAGGTCGCAGGCCCAACTCCTACGAGCAGTACTTC; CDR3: CASSLGRRPNSYEQYF
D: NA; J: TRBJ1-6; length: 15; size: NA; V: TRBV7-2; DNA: TGTGCCAGCAGCTTAGCCAGGGGAAATAATTCACCCCTCCACTTT; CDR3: CASSLARGNNSPLHF
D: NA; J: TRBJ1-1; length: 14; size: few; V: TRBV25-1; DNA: TGTGCCAGCAGTGAATACGGGGGACCCACTGAAGCTTTCTTT; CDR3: CASSEYGGPTEAFF
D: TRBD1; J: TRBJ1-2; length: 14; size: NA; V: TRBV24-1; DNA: TGTGCCACCAGTGGAGGGGGACAGGGGAGAGGCTACACCTTC; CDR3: CATSGGGQGRGYTF
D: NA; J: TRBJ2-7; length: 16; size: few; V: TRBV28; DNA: TGTGCCAGCAGTTCTGCCGGACGGCTGAGCTCCTACGAGCAGTACTTC; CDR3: CASSSAGRLSSYEQYF
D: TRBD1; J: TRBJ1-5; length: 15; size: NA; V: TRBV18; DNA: TGTGCCAGCTCACCTGGGACAGGGGACAATCAGCCCCAGCATTTT; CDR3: CASSPGTGDNQPQHF